This T cell receptor (beta chain) was sequenced during a study of vaccination and CD4 T cells after COVID-19. V was cut by 6 bases and J by 8 bases, with 19 bases left in between. The CDR3 spans 14 residues. Turning to this clonotype: The antigen is unknown.

The treatment is: approximately 9-day PBMC culture with coronavirus spike peptide pools or control peptides (ViraFEST assay). Sequencing of DNA taken from cultured CD4+ T cells relied on the Oncomine TCR Beta short-read assay. TCRdb independently ran MiXCR on the PCR reads; one entry per CDR3 protein. The repertoire holds roughly 10,000 distinct CDR3 sequences, with approximately 53% as singletons. The rearrangement uses TRBV12-3 or TRBV12-4 and TRBJ1-2; no firm D call. The source material was CD4+ T cells from blood, cultured in vitro. The sequence came from a human donor who had recovered from COVID-19. This chain's CDR3 is CASSKDFPMGGYTF. The DNA of the CDR3 is TGTGCCAGCAGCAAAGACTTCCCGATGGGAGGCTACACCTTC.